This TCR beta chain was captured by sequencing in a study of cytomegalovirus exposure and HLA in healthy donors. General study findings and limits: An Asian-associated ancestry cluster reportedly showed fewer N-insertions than the approximately 660-donor mean in a later analysis. In a later analysis, across HLA loci, associated TCR counts were highest for DRB1, lowest for HLA-C.

Trimming cost V 0 bases and J 9 bases, with 9 bases left between them. This CDR3 is built from 14 residues. CDR1 is SGHDN and CDR2 is FVKESK in the germline V gene. It was with 60 Vbeta and 13 Jbeta primers that the PCR ran. Generated by immunoSEQ multiplex PCR, the TCRdb table keeps only in-frame clones and is missing some. The table shows about 140,000 clones, with roughly 85% occurring only once. This clone showed up just once. What it recognizes is unknown. The specimen was PBMCs. The receptor comes from a woman aged 25-40 years in good health and CMV-seronegative. The gene calls are TRBV14 and TRBJ1-6; D gene unclear. CDR3 protein: CASSQDRSGSPLHF. The CDR3 bases are TGTGCCAGCAGCCAAGACAGATCGGGTTCACCCCTCCACTTT.